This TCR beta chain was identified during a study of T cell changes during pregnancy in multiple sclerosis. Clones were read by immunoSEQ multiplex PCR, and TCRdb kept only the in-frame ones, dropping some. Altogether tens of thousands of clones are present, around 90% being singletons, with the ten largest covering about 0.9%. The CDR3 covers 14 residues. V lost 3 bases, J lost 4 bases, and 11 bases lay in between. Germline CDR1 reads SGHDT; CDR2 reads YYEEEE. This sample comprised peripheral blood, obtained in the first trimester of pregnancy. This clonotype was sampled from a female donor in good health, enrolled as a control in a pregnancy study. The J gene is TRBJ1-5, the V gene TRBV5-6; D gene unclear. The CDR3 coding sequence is TGTGCCAGCAGCTCTTATTCGGGAAATCAGCCCCAGCATTTT. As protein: CASSSYSGNQPQHF.